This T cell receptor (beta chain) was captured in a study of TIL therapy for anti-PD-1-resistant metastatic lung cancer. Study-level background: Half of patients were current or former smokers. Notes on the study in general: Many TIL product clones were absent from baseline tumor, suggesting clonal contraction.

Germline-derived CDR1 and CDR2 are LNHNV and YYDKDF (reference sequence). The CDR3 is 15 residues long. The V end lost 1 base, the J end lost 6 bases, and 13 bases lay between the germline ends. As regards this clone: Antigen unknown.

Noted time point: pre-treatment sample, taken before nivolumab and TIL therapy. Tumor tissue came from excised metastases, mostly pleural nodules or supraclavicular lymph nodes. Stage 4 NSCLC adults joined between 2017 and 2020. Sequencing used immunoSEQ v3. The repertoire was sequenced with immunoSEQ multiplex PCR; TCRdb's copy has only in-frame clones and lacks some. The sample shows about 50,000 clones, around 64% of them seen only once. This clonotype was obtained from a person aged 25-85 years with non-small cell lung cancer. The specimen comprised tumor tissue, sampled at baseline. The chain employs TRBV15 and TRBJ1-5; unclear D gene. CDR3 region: CATSRVAVRGQPQHF. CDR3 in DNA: TGTGCCACCAGCAGAGTCGCAGTGCGGGGTCAGCCCCAGCATTTT.